These 28 T cell receptor beta chains originate from one sample sequenced in a study of CD8+ T cells in alopecia areata. Sequencing templates came from extracted RNA that was reverse transcribed into cDNA. Sequencing used immunoSEQ multiplex PCR; TCRdb keeps in-frame clones, though not all of them. The data show more than 1,500 clones, none appearing only once, with roughly 32% held by the ten largest. Sample time point: mouse skin 6 weeks after grafting, around onset of hair loss. The specimen comprised skin, sampled at week 6. These receptors were collected from a C3H/HeJ mouse with alopecia areata. The mouse strain carries the MHC haplotype H2-k.

By share, this clone counts as large. The gene symbols are mouse symbols. The sequenced fragment ends 4 residues before the CDR3 boundary, so the rest is inferred from the germline J gene. The rearrangement joins TRBV13-1 to TRBJ2-7; 7 bases agree with TRBD1. The CDR3 covers 13 residues. Germline CDR1 and CDR2: NSHNY and SYGAGN. J lost 0 bases, V lost 3 bases, and 0 bases had no gene match. The sequenced part of the CDR3 DNA is TGTGCCAGCAGTGCAGGGGGCTCCTAT. Its protein is CASSAGGSY. The whole CDR3 is CASSAGGSYEQYF.

Judged by abundance, this clone is medium-sized (0.01 to 0.1%). Gene names are mouse gene names. From the germline J gene comes the end of the CDR3, since the read stops 4 residues before it. This chain joins TRBV5 and TRBJ1-1; tentatively, D is TRBD1 (5 bases). The CDR3 is 15 residues long. Trimming stripped 0 bases from V and 3 bases from J, with 11 bases between. In germline, CDR1 is LGHNA, CDR2 YNLKQL (reference sequence). CDR3 DNA (partial): TGTGCCAGCAGCCAAGACCAGGGAGGGGACACA. Protein sequence: CASSQDQGGDT. The full CDR3 protein reads CASSQDQGGDTEVFF.

This clone came up many times. Mouse germline and gene names are used. From the germline J gene comes the end of the CDR3, since the read stops 4 residues before it. The rearrangement links TRBV13-1 to TRBJ2-1, with TRBD1 matching 7 bases. CDR1 and CDR2 from the germline V gene are NSHNY and SYGAGN. This CDR3 region has 16 residues. J gave up 2 bases and V 0 bases, and 5 bases lay outside the gene matches. CDR3 DNA (partial): TGTGCCAGCAGTGATGCAGGCGGGACAGACTATGCT. It is translated as CASSDAGGTDYA. The CDR3 reads in full as CASSDAGGTDYAEQFF.

This clone occurred many times. These gene names are mouse names. The CDR3 extends 4 residues past the end of the read, so its final part is completed from the germline J gene. The V gene is TRBV14, the J gene TRBJ2-2; 12 bases map to TRBD1. V shed 4 bases and J 2 bases; nucleotides not matched to a gene: 3. The CDR3 contains 16 residues. Germline V lookup: CDR1 SGHDT, CDR2 FRDEAV. The CDR3 loop is CASSTGTGGNTGQLYF. CDR3 DNA (partial): TGTGCCAGCAGTACTGGGACAGGGGGCAACACCGGG.

Judged by abundance, this clone is medium-sized (0.01 to 0.1%). Genes and germline come from the mouse. The read falls 4 residues short of the CDR3 end, and the missing part is taken from the germline J gene. V usage is TRBV16 and J usage is TRBJ2-1; TRBD2 agrees at 7 bases. Trimming cost V 4 bases and J 3 bases; bases outside gene matches: 0. The CDR3 contains 13 residues. Germline CDR1 and CDR2: SGHSA and FRNQAP. CDR3 protein: CASSWGGYAEQFF. CDR3 bases read: TGTGCAAGCAGCTGGGGGGGCTATGCT. The full variable domain, in which reference TRBV16 and TRBJ2-1 provide the parts outside the CDR3, is NAGVIQTPRHKVTGKGQEATLWCEPISGHSAVFWYRQTIVQGLEFLTYFRNQAPIDDSGMPKERFSAQMPNQSHSTLKIQSTQPQDSAVYLCASSWGGYAEQFFGPGTRLTVL.

A word on this clone: The gene names here belong to mouse. Partial CDR3 DNA: TGTGCCAGCAGCCAAGAAAACTGGGGGGATGCT. Amino acids: CASSQENWGDA. The complete CDR3 protein is CASSQENWGDAEQFF. The chain links TRBV5 to TRBJ2-1; TRBD2 agrees at 9 bases. The read terminates 4 residues before the CDR3 end, so the remaining end is supplied by the germline J gene. The CDR3 consists of 15 residues. Per germline, CDR1 LGHNA and CDR2 YNLKQL (reference sequence). The ends lost 0 bases at V and 5 bases at J; junction bases unmatched: 2.

In this sample, this clone is medium-sized. Gene names refer to mouse genes. Coverage ceases 4 residues before the CDR3 finishes, and the germline J gene fills in the end. The J gene is TRBJ2-4, the V gene TRBV1; TRBD2 matches 8 bases. Trimming removed 1 base from V and 0 bases from J; junction bases left unmatched: 3. CDR1 and CDR2 from the germline V gene are NSQYPW and LRSPGD (reference sequence). This CDR3 has 16 residues. CDR3 bases read: TGCACCTGCAGTGCAGTCCGGGACTGGAGTCAAAAC. Its protein is CTCSAVRDWSQN. The complete CDR3 reads CTCSAVRDWSQNTLYF.

By share, this clone counts as medium-sized. Genes and germline come from the mouse. The CDR3 is CASSQYAEQFF. The sequenced CDR3 bases are TGTGCCAGCAGTCAATATGCT. This chain links TRBV19 with TRBJ2-1; D is undetermined. The missing CDR3 end, 4 residues past where the read stops, is filled in from the germline J gene. V was pared by 4 bases and J by 4 bases, with 3 bases between. The CDR3 is 11 residues long. Germline-derived CDR1 and CDR2 are FNHDT and SITEND (reference sequence).

In its sample, this clone is medium-sized. Germline and genes: mouse. The read falls 4 residues short of the CDR3 end, and the missing part is taken from the germline J gene. V usage is TRBV19 and J usage is TRBJ2-7; the match to TRBD2 covers 11 bases. The CDR3 spans 14 residues. Looked up from germline, CDR1 is FNHDT and CDR2 is SITEND (reference sequence). The part of the CDR3 DNA that was read is TGTGCCAGCAGTATTCGGGACTGGGGGTAT. Amino acids: CASSIRDWGY. The CDR3 in its entirety is CASSIRDWGYEQYF.

A few counts support this clone. Mouse germline and gene names are used. Read coverage stops 4 residues before the CDR3 terminus; the germline J gene supplies the remainder. The chain carries TRBV19 and TRBJ2-2, with 9 bases that match TRBD2. Germline CDR1 and CDR2: FNHDT and SITEND (reference sequence). J was trimmed by 6 bases and V by 5 bases; bases with no gene match: 5. CDR3 length: 14 residues. The CDR3 region is CASREMGGPGQLYF. The CDR3 DNA, read in part, is TGTGCCAGCAGGGAGATGGGGGGGCCCGGG.

This clone is medium-sized (0.01 to 0.1%). Germline and genes here are mouse. The DNA ends 4 residues before the CDR3 does, and the rest of the CDR3 is filled in from the germline J gene. The rearrangement uses TRBV1 and TRBJ2-2; D is unclear. The ends were cut back, 3 bases at V and 0 bases at J, with 8 bases in the middle. The germline gives CDR1 NSQYPW, CDR2 LRSPGD (reference sequence). The CDR3 is 15 residues long. The CDR3 bases that were read are TGCACCTGCAGTGCGGCGACAACAAACACCGGG. Translation: CTCSAATTNTG. The whole CDR3 region reads CTCSAATTNTGQLYF. The complete variable domain, with remaining parts taken from reference TRBV1 and TRBJ2-2, reads VTLLEQNPRWRLVPRGQAVNLRCILKNSQYPWMSWYQQDLQKQLQWLFTLRSPGDKEVKSLPGADYLATRVTDTELRLQVANMSQGRTLYCTCSAATTNTGQLYFGEGSKLTVL.

This clone occurred many times. Gene names and germline match the mouse. The read is 4 residues too short to cover the CDR3 end, so that end is filled in from the germline J gene. J is TRBJ2-4 and V is TRBV3; D is ambiguous. Germline lookup yields CDR1 SNHLY and CDR2 FYNGKV (reference sequence). Trimming stripped 3 bases from V and 0 bases from J, with 7 bases between. This CDR3 is built from 14 residues. CDR3: CASSFQPSQNTLYF. Incomplete CDR3 DNA: TGTGCCAGCAGCTTCCAGCCTAGTCAAAAC. Variable domain in full (rest from reference TRBV3 and TRBJ2-4): GPKVLQIPSHQIIDMGQMVTLNCDPVSNHLYFYWYKQILGQQMEFLVNFYNGKVMEKSKLFKDQFSVERPDGSYFTLKIQPTALEDSAVYFCASSFQPSQNTLYFGAGTRLSVL.

At least ten counts were recorded for this clone. Germline and genes: mouse. Coverage ceases 4 residues before the CDR3 finishes, and the germline J gene fills in the end. This chain connects TRBV19 to TRBJ2-1, with TRBD2 matching over 8 bases. J gave up 0 bases and V 4 bases, and 6 bases lay outside the gene matches. The CDR3 is made up of 16 amino acids. Germline CDR1 is FNHDT and CDR2 is SITEND (reference sequence). CDR3 DNA (partial): TGTGCCAGCAGTTCCGGACTGGGTTATAACTATGCT. Translating gives CASSSGLGYNYA. The whole CDR3 reads CASSSGLGYNYAEQFF.

This clone was counted ten times or more. Mouse names are used for the genes. CDR3 protein: CASSRLGGRGGAETLYF. Incomplete CDR3 DNA: TGTGCTAGCAGTAGACTGGGGGGGCGCGGAGGGGCAGAA. V and J are TRBV17 and TRBJ2-3, with 10 bases aligning to TRBD2. The observed sequence ends 4 residues before the CDR3 terminus, with the missing tail filled in from the germline J gene. The CDR3 contains 17 residues. Trimming cost V 2 bases and J 3 bases; bases outside gene matches: 8. Germline CDR1 and CDR2: MNHDT and YYDKIL.

In its sample, this clone ranks as large (0.1 to 1%). Mouse gene names apply. The CDR3 extends 4 residues past the end of the read, so its final part is completed from the germline J gene. Distinct nucleotide sequences in the sample also encode this CDR3. The gene calls are TRBV19 and TRBJ1-2, with 9 nucleotides matching TRBD1. CDR1 is FNHDT and CDR2 is SITEND in the germline V gene (reference sequence). The CDR3 totals 14 residues. Unmatched junction bases numbered 1, after V lost 4 bases and J lost 0 bases. CDR3 loop: CASSRDRANSDYTF. CDR3 DNA, as far as it was read: TGTGCCAGCAGTCGGGACAGGGCAAACTCC.

This clone was recorded a few times. Gene names and germline match the mouse. The read comes to an end 4 residues before the CDR3 does, leaving the germline J gene to fill in the end. The chain employs TRBV19 and TRBJ1-1; 8 bases are shared with TRBD1. The V gene's germline CDR1 is FNHDT and CDR2 SITEND (reference sequence). V shed 3 bases, J shed 1 base, and the junction held 2 bases outside the gene matches. The CDR3 is 14 amino acids. The CDR3 loop is CASSTTGANTEVFF. The CDR3 DNA, read in part, is TGTGCCAGCAGTACGACAGGGGCGAACACA.

This clone was counted between two and nine times. Genes and germline are mouse. Sequencing ends 4 residues short of the CDR3 end; the germline J gene provides the rest. This chain connects TRBV14 to TRBJ2-7; 13 bases fit TRBD2. Germline V lookup: CDR1 SGHDT, CDR2 FRDEAV. There are 16 residues in the CDR3. V was pared by 2 bases and J by 0 bases, with 2 bases of the junction left unmatched. This chain's CDR3 is CASSLGLGGGSYEQYF. The part of the CDR3 DNA that was read is TGTGCCAGCAGTTTGGGACTGGGGGGGGGCTCCTAT.

This clone was found many times. Gene names are the mouse ones. CDR3 amino acids: CASSRQGASDEQYF. The sequenced part of the CDR3 DNA is TGTGCCAGCAGTCGACAGGGGGCGTCGGAT. The genes are TRBV19 and TRBJ2-7; 10 nucleotides line up with TRBD1. Coverage ceases 4 residues before the CDR3 finishes, and the germline J gene fills in the end. This CDR3 is 14 amino acids long. CDR1 and CDR2 (germline): FNHDT, SITEND (reference sequence).

The table lists this clone with many counts. The gene symbols are mouse symbols. The covered CDR3 bases are TGTGCAAGCAGGGCGGACAGGGCCACCGGG. This sequence encodes CASRADRATG. The entire CDR3 is CASRADRATGQLYF. V usage is TRBV16 and J usage is TRBJ2-2; 8 bases are a match to TRBD1. The CDR3 is cut off 4 residues early in the read; its end comes from the germline J gene. The CDR3 extends over 14 amino acids. Trimming took 6 bases from V and 4 from J; bases not matched to a gene: 4. The V gene's germline CDR1 is SGHSA and CDR2 FRNQAP.

There are a few counts of this clone. The gene names here belong to mouse. The DNA ends 4 residues before the CDR3 does, and the rest of the CDR3 is filled in from the germline J gene. The chain is built from TRBV31 and TRBJ2-1, with TRBD2 matching 9 bases. The CDR3 covers 15 residues. V lost 3 bases to trimming and J lost 0 bases; unmatched junction nucleotides: 3. CDR1 is GKSSPN, CDR2 SITVG, per germline. This chain's CDR3 is CAWRRTGVNYAEQFF. The CDR3 bases that were read are TGTGCCTGGAGGCGGACTGGGGTTAACTATGCT.

The table lists this clone with many counts. Gene names and germline refer to mouse. The read terminates 4 residues ahead of where the CDR3 ends, so the germline J gene completes it. The rearrangement uses TRBV12-2 and TRBJ2-1; D gene uncertain. Looked up from germline, CDR1 is SGHLS and CDR2 is HYDKME. The CDR3 has 13 residues. V dropped 0 bases and J dropped 6 bases, with 8 bases sitting between them. CDR3 protein: CASSLDGFAEQFF. The CDR3 DNA, read in part, is TGTGCCAGCTCTCTCGATGGGTTTGCT.

This clone came up many times. Gene names and germline match the mouse. The read ends 4 residues before the CDR3 terminus; that terminus is restored from the germline J gene. The V and J genes are TRBV1 and TRBJ2-7; 11 nucleotides align to TRBD1. The V gene's germline CDR1 is NSQYPW and CDR2 LRSPGD (reference sequence). This CDR3 contains 14 residues. V lost 3 bases to trimming and J lost 3 bases; unmatched junction nucleotides: 1. The part of the CDR3 DNA that was read is TGCACCTGCAGTGCCGGGACAGGGGGCTAT. Its translation is CTCSAGTGGY. The full CDR3 protein is CTCSAGTGGYEQYF.

This clone was counted at least ten times. Mouse gene names apply. The observed sequence ends 4 residues before the CDR3 terminus, with the missing tail filled in from the germline J gene. The J gene is TRBJ2-5, the V gene TRBV3, with D possibly TRBD1 on 5 matching bases. Germline V CDR1 and CDR2: SNHLY, FYNGKV (reference sequence). The CDR3 contains 13 residues. The CDR3 bases that were read are TGTGCCAGCAGCTTACGCAGGGTGGAC. It codes for CASSLRRVD. The full CDR3 is CASSLRRVDTQYF.

This clone is medium-sized by share. The germline and genes are mouse ones. The read gets to within 4 residues of the CDR3 end, and the germline J gene fills in the rest. The sample holds other DNA sequences that translate to the same CDR3. The chain uses TRBV19 and TRBJ1-2; TRBD1 aligns across 8 bases. This CDR3 is 14 amino acids long. V gave up 5 bases and J gave up 0 bases; unmatched junction bases: 3. Germline lookup yields CDR1 FNHDT and CDR2 SITEND (reference sequence). The CDR3 protein is CASSTDRANSDYTF. The CDR3 bases that were read are TGTGCCAGCAGCACGGACAGGGCAAACTCC.

Within the sample, this clone is medium-sized. Mouse germline and gene names are used. The CDR3 end is not reached by the read, which stops 4 residues before it; the germline J gene fills it in. The chain recombines TRBV13-1 with TRBJ2-7; tentative D call: TRBD1 (6 bases). CDR1 is NSHNY and CDR2 is SYGAGN in the germline V gene. The CDR3 spans 16 residues. Trimming removed 0 bases from V and 3 bases from J, with 16 bases in between. Partial CDR3 DNA: TGTGCCAGCAGTGATGCCCCGCTTCCGACAGGCTAT. Translated, it gives CASSDAPLPTGY. The complete CDR3 sequence is CASSDAPLPTGYEQYF.

A few counts support this clone. The genes are named according to mouse. Read coverage stops 4 residues before the CDR3 terminus; the germline J gene supplies the remainder. The J gene is TRBJ2-1, the V gene TRBV31, with 9 positions matching TRBD2. Germline V gives CDR1 GKSSPN, CDR2 SITVG. There are 12 residues in the CDR3. V lost 3 bases to trimming and J lost 6 bases; unmatched junction nucleotides: 0. The CDR3 DNA, read in part, is TGTGCCTGGAGACTGGGGGGTGCT. Translated: CAWRLGGA. The whole CDR3 sequence is CAWRLGGAEQFF. Combining the CDR3 with reference TRBV31 and TRBJ2-1 gives the whole variable domain AQTIHQWPVAEIKAVGSPLSLGCTIKGKSSPNLYWYWQATGGTLQQLFYSITVGQVESVVQLNLSASRPKDDQFILSTEKLLLSHSGFYLCAWRLGGAEQFFGPGTRLTVL.

This clone rates as medium-sized. The genes are named according to mouse. CDR3 bases read: TGTGCCAGCAGTGTCGGGACATCTAGTGCAGAA. The encoded protein is CASSVGTSSAE. The entire CDR3 protein reads CASSVGTSSAETLYF. The chain links TRBV13-1 to TRBJ2-3, with D maybe TRBD1 (6 bases). The read comes to an end 4 residues before the CDR3 does, leaving the germline J gene to fill in the end. The CDR3 spans 15 residues. CDR1 is NSHNY and CDR2 is SYGAGN in the germline V gene. Deletions cut 3 bases from V and 0 bases from J, with 11 bases between.

This clone has just a few counts. The gene names given are mouse names. The CDR3 end lies 4 residues beyond the end of the read and is filled in from the germline J gene. V gene TRBV31 combines with J gene TRBJ1-1, with D perhaps TRBD1 (5 bases). The ends were cut back, 0 bases at V and 0 bases at J, with 8 bases in the middle. The CDR3 is made up of 14 amino acids. Germline CDR1 and CDR2: GKSSPN and SITVG. The sequenced part of the CDR3 DNA is TGTGCCTGGAGTCTGGACACTGCAAACACA. Translation gives CAWSLDTANT. The entire CDR3 is CAWSLDTANTEVFF.